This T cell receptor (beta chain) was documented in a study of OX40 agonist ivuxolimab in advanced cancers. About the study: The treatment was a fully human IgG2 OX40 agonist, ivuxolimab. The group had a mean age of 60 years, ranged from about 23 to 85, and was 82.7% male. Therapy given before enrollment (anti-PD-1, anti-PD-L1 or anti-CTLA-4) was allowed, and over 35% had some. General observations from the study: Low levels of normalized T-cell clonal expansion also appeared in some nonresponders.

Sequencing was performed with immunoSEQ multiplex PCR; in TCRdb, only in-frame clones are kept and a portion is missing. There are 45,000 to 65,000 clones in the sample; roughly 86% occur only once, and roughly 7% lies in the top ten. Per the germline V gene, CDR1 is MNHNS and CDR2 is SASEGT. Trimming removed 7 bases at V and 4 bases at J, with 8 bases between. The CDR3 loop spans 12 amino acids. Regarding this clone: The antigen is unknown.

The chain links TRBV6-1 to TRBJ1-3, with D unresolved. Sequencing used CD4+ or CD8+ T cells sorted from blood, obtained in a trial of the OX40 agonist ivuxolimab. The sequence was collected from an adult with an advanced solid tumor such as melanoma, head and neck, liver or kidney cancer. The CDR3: CASIRFGNTIYF. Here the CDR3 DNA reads TGTGCCAGCATCCGCTTCGGAAACACCATATATTTT.